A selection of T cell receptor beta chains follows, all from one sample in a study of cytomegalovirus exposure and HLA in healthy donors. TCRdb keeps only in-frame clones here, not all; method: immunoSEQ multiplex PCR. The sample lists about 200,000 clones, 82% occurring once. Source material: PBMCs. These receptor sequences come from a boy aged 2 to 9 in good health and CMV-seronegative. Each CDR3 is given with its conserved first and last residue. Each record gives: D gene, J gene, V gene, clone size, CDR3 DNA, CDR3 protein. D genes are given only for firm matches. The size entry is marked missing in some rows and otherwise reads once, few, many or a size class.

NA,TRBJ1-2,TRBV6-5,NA,TGTGCCAGCAGACTCCAGGGCCACTATGGCTACACCTTC,CASRLQGHYGYTF
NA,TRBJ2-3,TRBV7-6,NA,TGTGCCAGCAGCCTAACAGATACGCAGTATTTT,CASSLTDTQYF
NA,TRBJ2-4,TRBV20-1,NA,TGCAGTGCTCCCGGGGTGAACATTCAGTACTTC,CSAPGVNIQYF
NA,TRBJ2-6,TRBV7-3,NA,TGTGCCAGCAGCTTAGAAGGGAGTGGTGGGGCCAACGTCCTGACTTTC,CASSLEGSGGANVLTF
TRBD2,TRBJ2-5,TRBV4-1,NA,TGCGCCAGCAGCCAAGGGAACGGGGGGGCCAGTGAGACCCAGTACTTC,CASSQGNGGASETQYF
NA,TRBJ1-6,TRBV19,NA,TGTGCCAGTAGTATAACGTGGGACACGGCAGCACCCCTCCACTTT,CASSITWDTAAPLHF
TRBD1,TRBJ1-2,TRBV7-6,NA,TGTGCCAGCAGCTTAGTCCCCACAGGGGTCGGTGACTATGGCTACACCTTC,CASSLVPTGVGDYGYTF
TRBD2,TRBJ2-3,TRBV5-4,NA,TGTGCCAGCAGCTTGTTGGGGGGGTTGGGACGAGATACGCAGTATTTT,CASSLLGGLGRDTQYF
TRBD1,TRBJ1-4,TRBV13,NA,TGTGCCAGCAGCTCATCAGGGGGATACGAAAAACTGTTTTTT,CASSSSGGYEKLFF
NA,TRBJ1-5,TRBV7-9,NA,TGTGCCAGCAGCCGGGGACACGGAAATCAGCCCCAGCATTTT,CASSRGHGNQPQHF
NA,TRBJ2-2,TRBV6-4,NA,TGTGCCAGCCGTGGGACCATGGGGCCGAACACCGGGGAGCTGTTTTTT,CASRGTMGPNTGELFF
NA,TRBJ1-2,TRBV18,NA,TGTGCCAGCTCACTGCCACAGGGTTGGAACACCTTC,CASSLPQGWNTF
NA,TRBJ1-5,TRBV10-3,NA,TGTGCCATCAGTGACGGGGTGGATCAGCCCCAGCATTTT,CAISDGVDQPQHF
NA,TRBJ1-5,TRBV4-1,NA,TGCGCCAGCAGCCAAGAAGGGGGAGTCAATCAGCCCCAGCATTTT,CASSQEGGVNQPQHF
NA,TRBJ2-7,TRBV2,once,TGTGCCAGCAGTGATAGGGGGGGTGCCTACGAGCAGTACTTC,CASSDRGGAYEQYF
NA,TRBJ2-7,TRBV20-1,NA,TGCAGTGCTTCCCAACTCTACGAGCAGTACTTC,CSASQLYEQYF
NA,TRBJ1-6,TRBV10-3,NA,TGTGCCATCAGGACGGGTCCCTATAATTCACCCCTCCACTTT,CAIRTGPYNSPLHF
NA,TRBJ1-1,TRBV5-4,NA,TGTGCCAGCAGCCTCCAAGGCGGCGGCACTGAAGCTTTCTTT,CASSLQGGGTEAFF
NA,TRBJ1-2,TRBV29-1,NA,TGCAGCGTTTCCTCCGGAGGCTATGGCTACACCTTC,CSVSSGGYGYTF
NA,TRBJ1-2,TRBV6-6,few,TGTGCCAGCATCCCACTCACGAACCCGCATGGCTACACCTTC,CASIPLTNPHGYTF
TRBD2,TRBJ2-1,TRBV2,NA,TGTGCCAGCAGTGTGGAGGGGACTAGCGAGAATGAGCAGTTCTTC,CASSVEGTSENEQFF
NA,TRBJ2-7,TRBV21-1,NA,TGTGCCAGCAGCCCTGGTCGGGACACCCGATACGAGCAGTACTTC,CASSPGRDTRYEQYF
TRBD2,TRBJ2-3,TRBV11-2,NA,TGTGCCAGCAGCTTAGAAGTTCTAGCGGGTGGTGGAGATACGCAGTATTTT,CASSLEVLAGGGDTQYF
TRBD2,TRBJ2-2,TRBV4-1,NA,TGCGCCAGCAGCCAAGGGCTACTAGCGGGGGGGACCGGGGAGCTGTTTTTT,CASSQGLLAGGTGELFF
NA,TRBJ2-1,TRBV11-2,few,TGTGCCAGCAGCTTTAGGACAGATCACAATGAGCAGTTCTTC,CASSFRTDHNEQFF
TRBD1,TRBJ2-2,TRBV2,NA,TGTGCCAGCAGTGCAGCGGGACAGGGAATAGGGGAGCTGTTTTTT,CASSAAGQGIGELFF
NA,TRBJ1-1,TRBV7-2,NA,TGTGCCAGCAGCTTTTCAGGAGGAAACACTGAAGCTTTCTTT,CASSFSGGNTEAFF
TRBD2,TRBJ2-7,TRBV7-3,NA,TGTGCCAGCAGCATTAGCGGGGGGTACGAGCAGTACTTC,CASSISGGYEQYF